The entry below gives a single TCR beta chain sequence along with its context. Its antigen is as yet unknown. One end of the junction varies from germline; a read error may be responsible. The source of the sample is a study of Graves' ophthalmopathy and Graves' hyperthyroidism. On the study more broadly: Specimen type is peripheral blood, obtained at initial diagnosis before any treatment.

Study findings and constraints: Blood was where most expanded thyroid clonotypes above 0.001 frequency also turned up. For separating ophthalmopathy from stable hyperthyroidism, a 13-signature model gave 87.88% sensitivity and roughly 83% specificity.

Patients were excluded if they had other autoimmune diseases or uncontrolled infections, and likewise if pregnancy or lactation applied. Amplifying from RNA transcripts, the study obtained TCR beta CDR3 regions. The first-round RT-PCR employed HTBI primers together with the Qiagen OneStep RT-PCR kit. A multiplex PCR was then performed as the second round. TCRdb reprocessed the multiplex PCR reads via MiXCR and lists one record per CDR3 protein. This sample carries approximately 500,000 distinct CDR3 sequences, around 14% of them seen once, and the ten largest clones take over 8%. This sequence originates from a woman between 25 and 40 years old with Graves' ophthalmopathy. Sequencing was done on a sample of blood.

CDR3 DNA: TGTGCCTCCCAATGGACAGGAGAGTACACCGGGGATCTGTTTTTT. Translated, it gives CASQWTGEYTGDLFF. The chain is built from TRBV10-3 and TRBJ2-2, with 7 bases aligning to TRBD1. Germline values: CDR1 ENHRY, CDR2 SYGVKD. This CDR3 has 15 residues.